This is a list of T cell receptor beta chains from one sample in a study of blood T cell repertoires in COVID-19. The method was immunoSEQ multiplex PCR; TCRdb's version includes in-frame clones alone and lacks a portion of them. Counted here are more than 95,000 clones, over 75% occurring once; the ten biggest clones make up about 1.9%. The material sequenced was peripheral blood. The receptors were gathered from a human donor with active COVID-19. The donor label of this sample is uncertain. CDR3s include the opening cysteine and the closing phenylalanine or tryptophan. D genes are given only for firm matches. The size of a clone is reported for some rows only, either as once, few or many, or as a class for expanded clones.

>TRBD1|TRBV15|NA|TRBJ2-2
TGTGCCACCAGCAACCGCCATGAGGGGGCTGCGAACACCGGGGAGCTGTTTTTT
CATSNRHEGAANTGELFF
>NA|TRBV27|NA|TRBJ2-5
TGTGCCAGCAGTCCTCAAGAGACCCAGTACTTC
CASSPQETQYF
>NA|TRBV7-6|NA|TRBJ2-3
TGTGCCAGCAGCTTAGCGCTACCGGGGGGCCCGGCAGATACGCAGTATTTT
CASSLALPGGPADTQYF
>NA|TRBV5-1|once|TRBJ1-2
TGCGCCAGCAGCTTGGATAGGGGGTATGGCTACACCTTC
CASSLDRGYGYTF
>NA|TRBV5-1|NA|TRBJ2-1
TGCGCCAGCAGCTTCCCTCGAGGTAGTGGGGCAATCCAGTCCTACAATGAGCAGTTCTTC
CASSFPRGSGAIQSYNEQFF
>TRBD1|TRBV13|NA|TRBJ1-1
TGTGCCAGCAGTTTTACAGGGGGAGCCACTGAAGCTTTCTTT
CASSFTGGATEAFF
>NA|TRBV7-8|NA|TRBJ1-1
TGTGCCAGCAGCCCGCAGCGGGACCTGGCTTTCTTT
CASSPQRDLAFF
>TRBD1|TRBV6-1|NA|TRBJ2-2
TGTGCCAGCAGTGCCCTCCAGGGGGCAATGGCCGGGGAGCTGTTTTTT
CASSALQGAMAGELFF
>NA|TRBV12-3/TRBV12-4|NA|TRBJ2-1
TGTGCCAGCAGTCCTAGTTTGGTCAATGAGCAGTTCTTC
CASSPSLVNEQFF
>NA|TRBV4-3|NA|TRBJ1-1
TGCGCCAGCAGCCAAGATCCGAGGGCCTACACTGAAGCTTTCTTT
CASSQDPRAYTEAFF
>TRBD1|TRBV5-4|once|TRBJ2-6
TGTGCCAGCAGCTCGAGGACAGGGAGCTCTGGGGCCAACGTCCTGACTTTC
CASSSRTGSSGANVLTF
>TRBD2|TRBV7-8|NA|TRBJ2-7
TGTGCCAGCAGCTTAGGGGCTAGCGGGGGGCGGTCCTACGAGCAGTACTTC
CASSLGASGGRSYEQYF
>TRBD2|TRBV11-3|NA|TRBJ2-3
TGTGCCAGCAGCACGTCGTACGGGACTAGCGCAGATACGCAGTATTTT
CASSTSYGTSADTQYF
>TRBD1|TRBV19|NA|TRBJ1-2
TGTGCCAGTAGTACGTGGGACAGGTTTAACTATGGCTACACCTTC
CASSTWDRFNYGYTF
>TRBD1|TRBV7-6|once|TRBJ2-7
TGTGCCAGCAGCTTAGGGACAGGGGGGCCAAATTACGAGCAGTACTTC
CASSLGTGGPNYEQYF
>TRBD1|TRBV12-3/TRBV12-4|NA|TRBJ1-2
TGTGCCAGCAGGCAACAGGGGAGGATTGCCTACACCTTC
CASRQQGRIAYTF
>TRBD1|TRBV13|NA|TRBJ1-3
TGTGCCAGCAGCCTAAGGACAGGGACTGGAAACACCATATATTTT
CASSLRTGTGNTIYF
>TRBD1|TRBV2|once|TRBJ2-5
TGTGCCAGCCAGAAGGGACCCGGGACAGCCCAAGAGACCCAGTACTTC
CASQKGPGTAQETQYF
>TRBD1|TRBV7-9|NA|TRBJ2-7
TGTGCCAGGAGCAGAACCCGGGACAGATCCTACGAGCAGTACTTC
CARSRTRDRSYEQYF
>NA|TRBV13|NA|TRBJ1-3
TGTGCCAGCACCTCAGCTGGAAACACCATATATTTT
CASTSAGNTIYF
>NA|TRBV5-6|NA|TRBJ1-2
TGTGCCAGCATTCTCTCAGGGTTGATCTATGGCTACACCTTC
CASILSGLIYGYTF
>TRBD2|TRBV4-2|NA|TRBJ2-4
TGTGCCAGCAGCCAAACCGGGACTAGCGGGATGTGGATTCAGTACTTC
CASSQTGTSGMWIQYF
>NA|TRBV6-6|NA|TRBJ1-2
TGTGCCAGCGACGGGGAAGGCACGAACTATGGCTACACCTTC
CASDGEGTNYGYTF
>TRBD2|TRBV2|NA|TRBJ2-1
TGTGCCAGCAGTGCGTTAGCGGGGGGAGGTGAGCAGTTCTTC
CASSALAGGGEQFF
>NA|TRBV9|NA|TRBJ2-5
TGTGCCAGCAGCGTAGTAGGAGGGTCCCAGTACTTC
CASSVVGGSQYF
>NA|TRBV5-4|once|TRBJ1-3
TGTGCCAGCAGCTTGGGACTGATCCCCTCTGGAAACACCATATATTTT
CASSLGLIPSGNTIYF
>NA|TRBV6-4|NA|TRBJ2-1
TGTGCCAGCAGTGACTCGATACAGGGTGGAAAGGAGCAGTTCTTC
CASSDSIQGGKEQFF
>TRBD2|TRBV7-2|NA|TRBJ2-2
TGTGCCAGCAGCTTAGCTCCTAGCGGAGGGGTCGGGGAGCTGTTTTTT
CASSLAPSGGVGELFF
>NA|TRBV7-2|NA|TRBJ2-6
TGTGCCAGCAGCTTAGCGAACCCCGGGGAAGACGTCCTGACTTTC
CASSLANPGEDVLTF
>TRBD2|TRBV12-3/TRBV12-4|NA|TRBJ2-2
TGTGCCAGCAGAAAGACTAGCCCCGGGGAGCTGTTTTTT
CASRKTSPGELFF
>TRBD1|TRBV3-1/TRBV3-2|NA|TRBJ1-5
TGTGCCCCGCTGGGACAGGGGCATAGCAATCAGCCCCAGCATTTT
CAPLGQGHSNQPQHF
>TRBD1|TRBV2|NA|TRBJ1-1
TGTGCCAGCAGGACCGGACAGGGGAGGAACACTGAAGCTTTCTTT
CASRTGQGRNTEAFF
>NA|TRBV30|NA|TRBJ1-1
TGTGCCTGGACGGGGTTTGCAGCTTTCTTT
CAWTGFAAFF
>TRBD2|TRBV3-1/TRBV3-2|NA|TRBJ2-3
TGTGCCAGCAGCCAAGCCCGAGCGGGGGTAGGTGTAGATACGCAGTATTTT
CASSQARAGVGVDTQYF
>TRBD1|TRBV5-1|NA|TRBJ2-7
TGCGCCAGCTCCGGGACAGGGGACGAGCAGTACTTC
CASSGTGDEQYF
>TRBD1|TRBV7-2|NA|TRBJ1-2
TGTGCCAGCAGCAATCGCCTTTCAGGACAGGGGGCCACCGGTGGCTACACCTTC
CASSNRLSGQGATGGYTF
>NA|TRBV23-1|few|TRBJ1-3
TGCGCCAGCCGGGCGGGGGACCCCTTAGGACCGAACTCTGGAAACACCATATATTTT
CASRAGDPLGPNSGNTIYF
>NA|TRBV11-2|NA|TRBJ1-4
TGTGCCAGCAGCCTGACAGGATTGGGGGAAAAACTGTTTTTT
CASSLTGLGEKLFF
>NA|TRBV12-3/TRBV12-4|NA|TRBJ1-1
TGTGCCAGCAGCTTATCGGCTGAAGCTTTCTTT
CASSLSAEAFF
>NA|TRBV4-3|NA|TRBJ2-3
TGCGCCAGCAGCCAAGGTCCCTCCAGGGTCTCGCGGGGAGATACGCAGTATTTT
CASSQGPSRVSRGDTQYF
>TRBD1|TRBV12-3/TRBV12-4|NA|TRBJ1-2
TGTGCCAGCAGTTCGACAGGGCCCTATGGCTACACCTTC
CASSSTGPYGYTF
>TRBD1|TRBV5-8|NA|TRBJ1-4
TGTGCCAGCAGTAGGACAGGAACTGCAACTAATGAAAAACTGTTTTTT
CASSRTGTATNEKLFF
>TRBD1|TRBV7-7|NA|TRBJ2-7
TGTGCCAGCAGCTTAGTCCCGGGACAGCCCGGCTCCGAGCAGTACTTC
CASSLVPGQPGSEQYF
>NA|TRBV7-9|NA|TRBJ1-1
TGTGCCAGCAGCTTCCAGGGGAACACTGAAGCTTTCTTT
CASSFQGNTEAFF
>NA|TRBV4-1|NA|TRBJ2-3
TGCGCCAGCAGCCAAGCGGACAGAGATACGCAGTATTTT
CASSQADRDTQYF
>TRBD1|TRBV5-5|NA|TRBJ2-7
TGTGCCAGCAGGATACAGACAGGGCCCACCTACGAGCAGTACTTC
CASRIQTGPTYEQYF
>NA|TRBV3-1/TRBV3-2|NA|TRBJ1-2
TGTGCCAGCAGCCAAGCGGTCTCTCGTGGGCAATATGGCTACACCTTC
CASSQAVSRGQYGYTF
>TRBD1|TRBV7-9|NA|TRBJ1-5
TGTGCCAGCAGCCGGGGACAGGGGGACTTCGGCAATCAGCCCCAGCATTTT
CASSRGQGDFGNQPQHF
>NA|TRBV18|NA|TRBJ1-1
TGTGCCAGCTCACGCTACCTGTGGACAGAAAGTTTAGGGGCTTTCTTT
CASSRYLWTESLGAFF
>TRBD2|TRBV7-9|NA|TRBJ2-1
TGTGCCAGCAGCCCAACGACTAGCGGGGCTTTTAATGAGCAGTTCTTC
CASSPTTSGAFNEQFF
>TRBD1|TRBV29-1|NA|TRBJ2-3
TGCAGTATGACAGGGAGCACAGATACGCAGTATTTT
CSMTGSTDTQYF
>TRBD1|TRBV19|NA|TRBJ2-5
TGTGCCTGCACTCCCCCTTGGGGACAGCAAGAGACCCAGTACTTC
CACTPPWGQQETQYF
>NA|TRBV3-1/TRBV3-2|once|TRBJ1-2
TGTGCCAGCAGCCAAAGGGGTTTCTATGGCTACACCTTC
CASSQRGFYGYTF
>NA|TRBV3-1/TRBV3-2|NA|TRBJ2-1
TGTGCCAGCAGCCAAGGGCCCAGGGTCACGTACAATGAGCAGTTCTTC
CASSQGPRVTYNEQFF
>NA|TRBV4-1|few|TRBJ2-7
TGCGCCAGCAGCCAAGCTGGGCGGGGACCCCTACGAGAGCAGTACTTC
CASSQAGRGPLREQYF